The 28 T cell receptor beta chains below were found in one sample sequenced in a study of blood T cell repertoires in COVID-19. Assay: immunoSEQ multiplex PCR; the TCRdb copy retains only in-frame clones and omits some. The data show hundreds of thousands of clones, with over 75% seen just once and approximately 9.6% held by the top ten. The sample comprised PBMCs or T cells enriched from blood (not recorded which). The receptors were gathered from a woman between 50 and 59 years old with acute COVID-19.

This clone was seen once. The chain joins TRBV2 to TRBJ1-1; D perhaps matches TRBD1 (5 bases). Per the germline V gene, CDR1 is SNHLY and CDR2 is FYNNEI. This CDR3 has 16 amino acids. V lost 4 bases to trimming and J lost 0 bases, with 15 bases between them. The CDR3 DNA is TGTGCCAGCAGTGTGCAGGGCCTGGCCGTGAACACTGAAGCTTTCTTT. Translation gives CASSVQGLAVNTEAFF.

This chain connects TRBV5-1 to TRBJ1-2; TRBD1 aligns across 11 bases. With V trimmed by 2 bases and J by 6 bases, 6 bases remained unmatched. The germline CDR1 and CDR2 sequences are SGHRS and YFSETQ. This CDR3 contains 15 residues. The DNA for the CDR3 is TGCGCCAGCAGCTTCACCGGGACAGGGGGACATGGCTACACCTTC. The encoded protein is CASSFTGTGGHGYTF.

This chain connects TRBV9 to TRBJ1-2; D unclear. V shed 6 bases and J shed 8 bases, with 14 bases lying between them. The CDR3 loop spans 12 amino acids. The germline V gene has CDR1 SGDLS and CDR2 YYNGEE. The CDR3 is CASTREMGGYTF. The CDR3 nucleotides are TGTGCCAGCACGAGGGAAATGGGGGGCTACACCTTC.

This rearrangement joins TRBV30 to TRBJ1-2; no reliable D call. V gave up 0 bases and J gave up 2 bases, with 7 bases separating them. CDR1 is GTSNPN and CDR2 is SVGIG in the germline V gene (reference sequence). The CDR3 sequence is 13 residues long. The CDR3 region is CAWSVLSNYGYTF. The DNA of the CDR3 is TGTGCCTGGAGTGTACTGTCGAACTATGGCTACACCTTC.

CDR3 coding DNA: TGTGCCAGCAGTTACTCGGGGACACTAGATTACAATGAGCAGTTCTTC. Its translation: CASSYSGTLDYNEQFF. This chain uses TRBV6-5 with TRBJ2-1; weak D call: TRBD1 (6 bases). The CDR3 consists of 16 residues. Germline assignment: CDR1 MNHEY and CDR2 SVGAGI. V was trimmed by 0 bases and J by 4 bases, leaving 13 bases between them.

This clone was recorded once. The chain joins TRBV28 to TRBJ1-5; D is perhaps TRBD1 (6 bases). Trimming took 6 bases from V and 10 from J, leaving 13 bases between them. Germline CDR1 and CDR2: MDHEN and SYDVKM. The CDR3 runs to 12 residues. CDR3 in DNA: TGTGCCAGCAGCCCTCACAGGGAACCCCAGCATTTT. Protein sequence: CASSPHREPQHF. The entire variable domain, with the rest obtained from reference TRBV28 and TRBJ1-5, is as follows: DVKVTQSSRYLVKRTGEKVFLECVQDMDHENMFWYRQDPGLGLRLIYFSYDVKMKEKGDIPEGYSVSREKKERFSLILESASTNQTSMYLCASSPHREPQHFGDGTRLSIL.

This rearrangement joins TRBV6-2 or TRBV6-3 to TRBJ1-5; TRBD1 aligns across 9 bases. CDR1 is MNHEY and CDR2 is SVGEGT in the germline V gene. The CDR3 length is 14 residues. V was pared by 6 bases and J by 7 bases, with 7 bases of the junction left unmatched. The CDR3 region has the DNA TGTGCCAGCAGCCCTACAGGGGGCGGGCAGCCCCAGCATTTT. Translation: CASSPTGGGQPQHF.

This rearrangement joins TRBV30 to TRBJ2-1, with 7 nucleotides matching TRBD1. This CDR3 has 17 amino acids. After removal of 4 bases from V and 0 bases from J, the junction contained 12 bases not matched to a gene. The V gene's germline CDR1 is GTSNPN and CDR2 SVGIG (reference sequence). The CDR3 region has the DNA TGTGCCTGGAATTCGAGGTACAGGGGCGACTCCTACAATGAGCAGTTCTTC. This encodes CAWNSRYRGDSYNEQFF.

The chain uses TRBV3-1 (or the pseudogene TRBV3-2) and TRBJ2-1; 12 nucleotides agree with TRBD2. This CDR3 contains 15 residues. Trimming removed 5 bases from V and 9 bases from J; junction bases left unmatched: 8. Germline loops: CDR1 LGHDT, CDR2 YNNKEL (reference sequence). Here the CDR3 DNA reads TGTGCCAGCAGCACTCGGACTAGCGGGGTTGGTGAGCAGTTCTTC. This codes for CASSTRTSGVGEQFF.

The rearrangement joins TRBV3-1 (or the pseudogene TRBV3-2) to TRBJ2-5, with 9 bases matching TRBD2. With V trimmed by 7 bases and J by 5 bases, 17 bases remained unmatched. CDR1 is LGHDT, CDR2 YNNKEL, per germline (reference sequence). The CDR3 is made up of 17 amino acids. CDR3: CASTPETSGWGGETQYF. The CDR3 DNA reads TGTGCCAGCACCCCCGAGACTAGCGGATGGGGGGGGGAGACCCAGTACTTC.

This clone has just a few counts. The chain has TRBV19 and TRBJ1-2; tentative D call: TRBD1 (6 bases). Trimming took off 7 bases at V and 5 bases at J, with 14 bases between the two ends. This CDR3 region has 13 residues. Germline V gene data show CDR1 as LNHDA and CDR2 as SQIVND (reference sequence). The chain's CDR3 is CASTHLQGYGYTF. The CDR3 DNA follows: TGTGCCAGTACCCATTTGCAGGGGTATGGCTACACCTTC.

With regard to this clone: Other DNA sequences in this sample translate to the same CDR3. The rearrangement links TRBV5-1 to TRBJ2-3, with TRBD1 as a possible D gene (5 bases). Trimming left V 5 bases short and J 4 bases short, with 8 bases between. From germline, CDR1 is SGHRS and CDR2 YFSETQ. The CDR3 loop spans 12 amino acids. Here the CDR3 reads CASREGADTQYF. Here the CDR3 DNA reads TGCGCCAGCAGGGAAGGGGCAGATACGCAGTATTTT. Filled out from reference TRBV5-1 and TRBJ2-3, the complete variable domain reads KAGVTQTPRYLIKTRGQQVTLSCSPISGHRSVSWYQQTPGQGLQFLFEYFSETQRNKGNFPGRFSGRQFSNSRSEMNVSTLELGDSALYLCASREGADTQYFGPGTRLTVL.

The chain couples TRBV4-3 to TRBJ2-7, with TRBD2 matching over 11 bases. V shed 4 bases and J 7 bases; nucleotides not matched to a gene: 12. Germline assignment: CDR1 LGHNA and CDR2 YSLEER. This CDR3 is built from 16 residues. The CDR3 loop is CASSRGTSGPLGEQYF. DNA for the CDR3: TGCGCCAGCAGCCGGGGGACTAGCGGTCCCCTAGGTGAGCAGTACTTC.

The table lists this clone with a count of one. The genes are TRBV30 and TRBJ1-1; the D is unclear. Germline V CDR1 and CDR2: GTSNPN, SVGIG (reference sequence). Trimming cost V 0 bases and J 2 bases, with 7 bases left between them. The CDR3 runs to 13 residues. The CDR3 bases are TGTGCCTGGAGTGTAAGTAGTAACACTGAAGCTTTCTTT. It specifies CAWSVSSNTEAFF.

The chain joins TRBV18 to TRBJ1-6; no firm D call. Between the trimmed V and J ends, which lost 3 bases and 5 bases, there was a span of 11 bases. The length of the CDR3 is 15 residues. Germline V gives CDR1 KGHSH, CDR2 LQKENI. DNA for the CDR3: TGTGCCAGCTCACCCAACGGGTTAGATAATTCACCCCTCCACTTT. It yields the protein CASSPNGLDNSPLHF. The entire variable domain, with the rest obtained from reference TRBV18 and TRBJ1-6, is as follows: NAGVMQNPRHLVRRRGQEARLRCSPMKGHSHVYWYRQLPEEGLKFMVYLQKENIIDESGMPKERFSAEFPKEGPSILRIQQVVRGDSAAYFCASSPNGLDNSPLHFGNGTRLTVT.

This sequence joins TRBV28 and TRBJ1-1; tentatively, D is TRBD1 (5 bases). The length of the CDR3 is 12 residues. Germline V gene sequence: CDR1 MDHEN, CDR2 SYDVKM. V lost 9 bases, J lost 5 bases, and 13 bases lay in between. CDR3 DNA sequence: TGTGCCAGTTATGGGGGGTGGACTGAAGCTTTCTTT. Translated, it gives CASYGGWTEAFF.

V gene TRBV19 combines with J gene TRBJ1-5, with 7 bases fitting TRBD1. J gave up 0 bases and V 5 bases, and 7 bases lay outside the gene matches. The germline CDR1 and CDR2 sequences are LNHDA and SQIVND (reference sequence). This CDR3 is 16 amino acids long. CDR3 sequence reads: CASSPRQGPSNQPQHF. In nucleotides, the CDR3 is TGTGCCAGTAGTCCCCGACAGGGCCCTAGCAATCAGCCCCAGCATTTT.

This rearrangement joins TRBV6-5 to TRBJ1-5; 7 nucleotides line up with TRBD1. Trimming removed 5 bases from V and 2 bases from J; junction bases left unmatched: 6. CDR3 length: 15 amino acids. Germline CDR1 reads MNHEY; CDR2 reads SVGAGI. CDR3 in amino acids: CASSRQGRGNQPQHF. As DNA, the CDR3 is TGTGCCAGCAGTCGACAGGGACGGGGCAATCAGCCCCAGCATTTT.

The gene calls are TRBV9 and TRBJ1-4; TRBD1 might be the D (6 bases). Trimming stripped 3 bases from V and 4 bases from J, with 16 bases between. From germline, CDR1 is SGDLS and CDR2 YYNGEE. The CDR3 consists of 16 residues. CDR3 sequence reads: CASSAGGRGHNEKLFF. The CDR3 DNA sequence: TGTGCCAGCAGCGCTGGGGGCCGGGGTCATAATGAAAAACTGTTTTTT.

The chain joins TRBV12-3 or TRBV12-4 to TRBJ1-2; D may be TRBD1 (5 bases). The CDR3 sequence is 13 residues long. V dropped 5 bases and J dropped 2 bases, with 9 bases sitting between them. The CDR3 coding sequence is TGTGCCAGCAGTCGACAGACCAACTATGGCTACACCTTC. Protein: CASSRQTNYGYTF.

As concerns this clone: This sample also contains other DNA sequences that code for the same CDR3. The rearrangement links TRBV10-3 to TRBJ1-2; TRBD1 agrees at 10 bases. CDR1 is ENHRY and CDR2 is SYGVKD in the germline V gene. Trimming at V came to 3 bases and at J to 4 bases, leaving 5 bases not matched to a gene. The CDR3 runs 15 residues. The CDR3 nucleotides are TGTGCCATCAGTGACCCGGGACAGGGGCTCTATGGCTACACCTTC. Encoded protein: CAISDPGQGLYGYTF.

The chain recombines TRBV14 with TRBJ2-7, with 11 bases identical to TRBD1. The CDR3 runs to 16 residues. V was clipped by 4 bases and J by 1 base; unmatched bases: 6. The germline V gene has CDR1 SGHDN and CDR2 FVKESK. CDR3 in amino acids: CASSRGQGARSYEQYF. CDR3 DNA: TGTGCCAGCAGCCGCGGACAGGGGGCAAGGTCCTACGAGCAGTACTTC.

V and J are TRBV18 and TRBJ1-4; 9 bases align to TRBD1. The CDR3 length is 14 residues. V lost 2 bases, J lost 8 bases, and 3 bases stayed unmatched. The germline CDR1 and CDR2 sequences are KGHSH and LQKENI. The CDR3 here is CASSPTGGREKLFF. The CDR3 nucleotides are TGTGCCAGCTCACCAACAGGGGGCCGGGAAAAACTGTTTTTT.

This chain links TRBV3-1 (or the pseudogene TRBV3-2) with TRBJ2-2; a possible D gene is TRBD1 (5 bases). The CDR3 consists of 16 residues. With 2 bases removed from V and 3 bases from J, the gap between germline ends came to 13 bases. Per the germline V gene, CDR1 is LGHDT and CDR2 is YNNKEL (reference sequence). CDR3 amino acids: CASSQISPGYTGELFF. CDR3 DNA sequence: TGTGCCAGCAGCCAAATATCACCAGGGTACACCGGGGAGCTGTTTTTT.

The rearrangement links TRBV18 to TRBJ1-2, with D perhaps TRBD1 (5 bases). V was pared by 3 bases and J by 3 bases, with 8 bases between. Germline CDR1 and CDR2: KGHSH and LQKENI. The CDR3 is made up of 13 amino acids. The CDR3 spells CASSPKTDYGYTF. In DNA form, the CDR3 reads TGTGCCAGCTCACCGAAGACAGACTATGGCTACACCTTC.

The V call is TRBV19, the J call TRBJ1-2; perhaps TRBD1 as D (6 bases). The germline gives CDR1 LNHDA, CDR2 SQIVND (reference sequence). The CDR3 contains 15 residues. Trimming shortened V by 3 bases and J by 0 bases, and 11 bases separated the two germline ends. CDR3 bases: TGTGCCAGTAGTATGACAGGACAAGCTAACTATGGCTACACCTTC. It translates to CASSMTGQANYGYTF.

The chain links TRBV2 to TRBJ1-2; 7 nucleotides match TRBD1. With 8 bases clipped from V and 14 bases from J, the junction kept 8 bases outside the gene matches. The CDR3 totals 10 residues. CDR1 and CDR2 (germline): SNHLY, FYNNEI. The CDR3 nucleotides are TGTGCCAGCCTCGACAGGGCTACTACCTTC. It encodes CASLDRATTF.

CDR3 in DNA: TGTGCCAGTAGTAGGGCCTACCAAGAGACCCAGTACTTC. Translating it yields CASSRAYQETQYF. This rearrangement joins TRBV19 to TRBJ2-5, with no clear D. There are 13 residues in the CDR3. V lost 4 bases and J 0 bases, leaving 6 bases between the germline ends. Looked up from germline, CDR1 is LNHDA and CDR2 is SQIVND (reference sequence). Complete variable domain (other parts from reference TRBV19 and TRBJ2-5): DGGITQSPKYLFRKEGQNVTLSCEQNLNHDAMYWYRQDPGQGLRLIYYSQIVNDFQKGDIAEGYSVSREKKESFPLTVTSAQKNPTAFYLCASSRAYQETQYFGPGTRLLVL.